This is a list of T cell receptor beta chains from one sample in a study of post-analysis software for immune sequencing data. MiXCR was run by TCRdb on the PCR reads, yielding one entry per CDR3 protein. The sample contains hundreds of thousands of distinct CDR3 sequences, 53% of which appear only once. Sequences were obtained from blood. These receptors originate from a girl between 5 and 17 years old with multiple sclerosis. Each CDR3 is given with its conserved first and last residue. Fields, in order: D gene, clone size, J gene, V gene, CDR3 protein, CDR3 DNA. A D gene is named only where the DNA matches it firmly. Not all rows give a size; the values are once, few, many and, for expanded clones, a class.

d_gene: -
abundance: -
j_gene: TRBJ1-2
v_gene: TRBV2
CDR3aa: CASVSVKGNYGYTF
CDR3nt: TGTGCCAGCGTTAGTGTAAAGGGTAACTATGGCTACACCTTC

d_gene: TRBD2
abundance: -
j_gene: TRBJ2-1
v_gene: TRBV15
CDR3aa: CATSIGLAGGPELGEQFF
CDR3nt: TGTGCCACCAGCATAGGACTAGCGGGGGGGCCCGAACTTGGTGAGCAGTTCTTC

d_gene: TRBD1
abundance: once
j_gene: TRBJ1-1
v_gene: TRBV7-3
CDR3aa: CASSLTRRDREVTEAFF
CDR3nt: TGTGCCAGCAGCTTAACACGGAGAGACAGGGAGGTCACTGAAGCTTTCTTT

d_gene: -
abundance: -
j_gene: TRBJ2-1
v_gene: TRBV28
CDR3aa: CASSFLARYNEQFF
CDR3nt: TGTGCCAGCAGTTTCCTAGCGAGGTACAATGAGCAGTTCTTC

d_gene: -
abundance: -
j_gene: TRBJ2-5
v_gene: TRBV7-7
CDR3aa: CASSLENSVGETQYF
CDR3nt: TGTGCCAGCAGCTTAGAAAATAGCGTCGGGGAGACCCAGTACTTC

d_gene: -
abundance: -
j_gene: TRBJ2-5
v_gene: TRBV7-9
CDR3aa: CASTPMMGGETQYF
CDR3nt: TGTGCCAGCACCCCGATGATGGGAGGAGAGACCCAGTACTTC

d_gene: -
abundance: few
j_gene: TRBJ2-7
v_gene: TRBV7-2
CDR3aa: CASSSRRSYEQYF
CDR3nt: TGTGCCAGCAGCTCCCGACGGAGCTACGAGCAGTACTTC

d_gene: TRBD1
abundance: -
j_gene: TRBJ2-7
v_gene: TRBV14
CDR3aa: CASSHRGTGAYEQYF
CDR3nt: TGTGCCAGCAGCCATCGCGGGACAGGCGCCTACGAGCAGTACTTC

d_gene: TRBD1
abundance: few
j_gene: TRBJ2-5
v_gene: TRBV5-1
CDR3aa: CASSSPKDRVGETQYF
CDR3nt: TGCGCCAGCAGCTCCCCAAAGGACAGGGTTGGAGAGACCCAGTACTTC

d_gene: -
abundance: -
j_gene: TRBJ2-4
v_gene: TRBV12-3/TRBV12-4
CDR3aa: CASIEIGGKNIQYF
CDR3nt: TGTGCCAGCATCGAAATCGGGGGAAAAAACATTCAGTACTTC

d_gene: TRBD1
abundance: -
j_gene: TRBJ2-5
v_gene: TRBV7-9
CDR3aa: CASSQARGSVRETQYF
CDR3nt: TGTGCCAGCAGCCAAGCCAGGGGGAGCGTAAGAGAGACCCAGTACTTC

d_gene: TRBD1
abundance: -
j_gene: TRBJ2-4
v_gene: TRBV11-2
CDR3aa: CASSLPGQGARNIQYF
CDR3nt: TGTGCCAGCAGCCTACCCGGACAGGGGGCGAGAAACATTCAGTACTTC

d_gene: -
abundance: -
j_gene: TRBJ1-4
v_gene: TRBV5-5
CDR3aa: CASRPTGMGNEKLFF
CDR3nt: TGTGCCAGCAGGCCAACGGGGATGGGGAATGAAAAACTGTTTTTT

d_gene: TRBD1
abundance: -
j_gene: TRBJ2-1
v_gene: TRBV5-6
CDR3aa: CASSLARRFQGANSYNEQFF
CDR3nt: TGTGCCAGCAGCTTGGCCAGGCGCTTCCAGGGGGCTAACTCCTACAATGAGCAGTTCTTC

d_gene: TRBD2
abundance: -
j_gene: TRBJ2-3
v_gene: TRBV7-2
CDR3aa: CASSLSGGPSSTDTQYF
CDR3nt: TGTGCCAGCAGCTTAAGCGGGGGGCCTTCTAGCACAGATACGCAGTATTTT

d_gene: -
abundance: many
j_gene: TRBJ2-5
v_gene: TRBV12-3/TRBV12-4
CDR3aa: CASTHPVGALTQETQYF
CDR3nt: TGTGCCAGCACACACCCGGTTGGGGCGCTGACTCAAGAGACCCAGTACTTC

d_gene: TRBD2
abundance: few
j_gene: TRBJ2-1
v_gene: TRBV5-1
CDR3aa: CASSFPSGYNEQFF
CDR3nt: TGCGCCAGCAGCTTCCCTAGCGGGTACAATGAGCAGTTCTTC

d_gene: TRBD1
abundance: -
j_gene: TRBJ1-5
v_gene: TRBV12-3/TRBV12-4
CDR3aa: CASSLEGQGHQPQHF
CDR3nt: TGTGCCAGCAGCCTCGAGGGACAGGGCCATCAGCCCCAGCATTTT

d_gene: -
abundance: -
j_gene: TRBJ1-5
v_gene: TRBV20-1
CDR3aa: CSARDPRGSNQPQHF
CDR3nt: TGCAGTGCTAGAGATCCCAGGGGCAGCAATCAGCCCCAGCATTTT

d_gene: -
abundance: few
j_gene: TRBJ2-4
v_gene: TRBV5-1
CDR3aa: CASSPSRSAKNIQYF
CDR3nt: TGCGCCAGCAGCCCGTCACGGTCAGCCAAAAACATTCAGTACTTC

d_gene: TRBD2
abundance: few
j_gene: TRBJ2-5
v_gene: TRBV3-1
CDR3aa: CASSLTAGARETQYF
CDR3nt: TGTGCCAGCAGCCTTACCGCGGGAGCTCGAGAGACCCAGTACTTC

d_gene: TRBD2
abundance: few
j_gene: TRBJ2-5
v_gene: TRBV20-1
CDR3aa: CSASRGRAKETQYF
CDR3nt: TGCAGTGCTAGTCGCGGGAGGGCGAAAGAGACCCAGTACTTC

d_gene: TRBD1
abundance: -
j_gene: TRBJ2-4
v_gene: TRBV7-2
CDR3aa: CASSRTGENQYF
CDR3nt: TGTGCCAGCAGCAGGACAGGGGAGAATCAGTACTTC

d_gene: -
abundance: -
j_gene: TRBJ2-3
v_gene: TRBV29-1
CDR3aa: CSVDEGNTDTQYF
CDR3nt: TGCAGCGTTGATGAGGGGAACACAGATACGCAGTATTTT

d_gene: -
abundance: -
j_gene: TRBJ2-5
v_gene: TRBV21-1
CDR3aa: CASSKVTGEETQYF
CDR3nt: TGTGCCAGCAGCAAAGTTACAGGGGAAGAGACCCAGTACTTC

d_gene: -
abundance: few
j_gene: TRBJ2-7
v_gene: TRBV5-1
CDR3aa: CASSLGSAGYNSYEQYF
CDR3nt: TGCGCCAGCAGCTTGGGATCAGCGGGTTATAACTCCTACGAGCAGTACTTC

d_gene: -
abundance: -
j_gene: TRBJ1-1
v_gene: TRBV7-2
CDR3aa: CASSAIRGQGAFF
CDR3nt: TGTGCCAGCAGCGCCATACGGGGGCAGGGTGCTTTCTTT